Included here is one T cell receptor beta chain sequence, with context. Per germline, CDR1 MDHEN and CDR2 SYDVKM. The CDR3 runs 14 residues. Trimming shortened V by 6 bases and J by 0 bases, and 8 bases separated the two germline ends. Original processing methods: Amplifying reference gene primers gave estimates of nucleated cell counts. The table came from immunoSEQ multiplex PCR; TCRdb's copy has only in-frame clones and leaves some out. Clonal size and the V and J genes are those of that table, whereas D and trimming came from the DNA. The sample lists a few hundred thousand clones; approximately 85% were seen once. The sample belongs to a study of blood T cell repertoires in COVID-19. As for the study in general: Some COVID-19 samples were acute and others convalescent; all came from the United States, Italy and Spain. Nucleic acid was either cDNA or gDNA, and it came from T cells, B-cell-depleted T cells, or PBMCs.

The chain couples TRBV28 to TRBJ1-4; D ambiguous. The receptor's source is a human donor in a cohort sampled during active COVID-19. Sequenced material: peripheral blood. The CDR3 DNA sequence: TGTGCCAGCAGAAGACACTCAACTAATGAAAAACTGTTTTTT. Its protein product is CASRRHSTNEKLFF. The whole variable domain, filled in from reference TRBV28 and TRBJ1-4, reads DVKVTQSSRYLVKRTGEKVFLECVQDMDHENMFWYRQDPGLGLRLIYFSYDVKMKEKGDIPEGYSVSREKKERFSLILESASTNQTSMYLCASRRHSTNEKLFFGSGTQLSVL.